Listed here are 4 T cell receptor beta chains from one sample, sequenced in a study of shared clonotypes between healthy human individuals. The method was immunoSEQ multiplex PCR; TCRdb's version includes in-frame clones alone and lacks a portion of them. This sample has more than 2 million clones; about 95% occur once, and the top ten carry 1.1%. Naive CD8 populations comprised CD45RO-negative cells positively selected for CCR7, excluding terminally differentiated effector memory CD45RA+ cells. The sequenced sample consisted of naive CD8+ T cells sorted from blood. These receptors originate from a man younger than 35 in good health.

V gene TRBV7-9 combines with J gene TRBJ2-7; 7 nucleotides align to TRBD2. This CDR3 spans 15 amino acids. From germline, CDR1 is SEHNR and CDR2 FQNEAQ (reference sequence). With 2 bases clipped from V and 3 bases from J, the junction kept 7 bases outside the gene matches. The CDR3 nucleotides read TGTGCCAGCAGCTTAACCGACGGCGGGGGCTACGAGCAGTACTTC. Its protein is CASSLTDGGGYEQYF. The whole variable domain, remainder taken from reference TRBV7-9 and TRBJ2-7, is DTGVSQNPRHKITKRGQNVTFRCDPISEHNRLYWYRQTLGQGPEFLTYFQNEAQLEKSRLLSDRFSAERPKGSFSTLEIQRTEQGDSAMYLCASSLTDGGGYEQYFGPGTRLTVT.

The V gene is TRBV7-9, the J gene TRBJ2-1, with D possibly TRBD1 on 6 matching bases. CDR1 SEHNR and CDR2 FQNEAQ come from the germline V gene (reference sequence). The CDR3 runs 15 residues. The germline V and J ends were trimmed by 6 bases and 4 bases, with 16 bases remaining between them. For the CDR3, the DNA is TGTGCCAGCAGTCCTAGACAGGACGTATACAATGAGCAGTTCTTC. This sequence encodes CASSPRQDVYNEQFF.

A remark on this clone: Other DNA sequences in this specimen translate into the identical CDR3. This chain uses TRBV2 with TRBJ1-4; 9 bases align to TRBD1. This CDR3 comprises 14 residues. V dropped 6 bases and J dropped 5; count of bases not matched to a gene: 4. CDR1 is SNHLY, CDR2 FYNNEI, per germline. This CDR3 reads CASSPGQGNEKLFF. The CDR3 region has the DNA TGTGCCAGCAGCCCGGGACAGGGAAATGAAAAACTGTTTTTT.

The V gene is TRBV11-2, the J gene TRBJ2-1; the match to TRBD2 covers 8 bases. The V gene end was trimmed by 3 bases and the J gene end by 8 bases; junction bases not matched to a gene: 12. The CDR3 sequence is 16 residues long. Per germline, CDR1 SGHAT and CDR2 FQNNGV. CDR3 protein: CASSFPTSGPGDEQFF. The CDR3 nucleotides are TGTGCCAGCAGCTTTCCCACTAGCGGACCGGGAGATGAGCAGTTCTTC.